The 32 T cell receptor beta chains below come from one sample, sequenced in a study of shared clonotypes between healthy human individuals. Method: immunoSEQ multiplex PCR; TCRdb's copy keeps in-frame clones and lacks some. Altogether about 610,000 clones are present, 96% being singletons, with the ten largest covering about 0.12%. As defined, naive CD8 cells were CD45RO-negative and positively selected for CCR7, with terminally differentiated effector memory CD45RA+ cells excluded. Sequenced: naive CD8+ T cells sorted from blood. These receptors all come from a young woman in good health.

CDR3 nucleotides: TGTGCCAGCAGTGAAAGGGCAGACAACATGAACACTGAAGCTTTCTTT. The encoded protein is CASSERADNMNTEAFF. The V gene is TRBV2, the J gene TRBJ1-1; D gene ambiguous. CDR1 is SNHLY and CDR2 is FYNNEI in the germline V gene. V lost 2 bases and J lost 0, with 13 bases in between. The CDR3 runs to 16 residues.

The chain carries TRBV15 and TRBJ2-1; 9 positions agree with TRBD2. The CDR3 has 15 residues. Losses at the gene ends were 5 bases for V and 3 bases for J; bases not matched to a gene: 5. Germline CDR1 and CDR2: LNHNV and YYDKDF (reference sequence). The CDR3 loop is CATSLGLAIYNEQFF. In nucleotides, the CDR3 is TGTGCCACCAGCCTGGGACTAGCTATCTACAATGAGCAGTTCTTC.

The genes are TRBV6-1 and TRBJ2-7; 9 positions agree with TRBD1. Looked up from germline, CDR1 is MNHNS and CDR2 is SASEGT. V gave up 5 bases and J gave up 5 bases; unmatched junction bases: 7. The CDR3 sequence is 14 residues long. CDR3 region: CASSSRDRDHEQYF. The CDR3 DNA sequence: TGTGCCAGCAGTAGCAGGGACAGGGACCACGAGCAGTACTTC.

This chain joins TRBV6-4 and TRBJ1-1, with a tentative D call TRBD1 (5 bases). Germline V CDR1 and CDR2: MRHNA, SNTAGT. V lost 7 bases and J lost 8, with 23 bases in between. The CDR3 is 15 amino acids. The CDR3 sequence: CASNAGLGDGGEAFF. CDR3 sequence (DNA): TGTGCCAGCAATGCCGGCCTTGGGGACGGGGGAGAAGCTTTCTTT.

This chain links TRBV7-9 with TRBJ2-1, with TRBD2 as a possible D gene (5 bases). V lost 2 bases, J lost 7 bases, and 12 bases lay in between. This CDR3 is built from 14 residues. From germline, CDR1 is SEHNR and CDR2 FQNEAQ (reference sequence). This CDR3 reads CASSLTSLANEQFF. CDR3 bases: TGTGCCAGCAGCTTAACGTCCCTAGCTAATGAGCAGTTCTTC. The full variable domain, with the rest looked up from reference TRBV7-9 and TRBJ2-1, is DTGVSQNPRHKITKRGQNVTFRCDPISEHNRLYWYRQTLGQGPEFLTYFQNEAQLEKSRLLSDRFSAERPKGSFSTLEIQRTEQGDSAMYLCASSLTSLANEQFFGPGTRLTVL.

V usage is TRBV13 and J usage is TRBJ2-7; TRBD1 aligns across 11 bases. Germline assignment: CDR1 PRHDT and CDR2 FYEKMQ (reference sequence). CDR3 length: 16 residues. Trimming took 4 bases from V and 6 from J; bases not matched to a gene: 11. CDR3 nucleotide sequence: TGTGCCAGCAGCTCGACTGTAGGACAGGGGGCTCGCGAGCAGTACTTC. Protein: CASSSTVGQGAREQYF.

V and J are TRBV27 and TRBJ2-7; D gene ambiguous. There are 14 residues in the CDR3. The V gene lost 2 bases and the J gene lost 2 bases, with 10 bases spanning the gap. Per the germline V gene, CDR1 is MNHEY and CDR2 is SMNVEV (reference sequence). The DNA for the CDR3 is TGTGCCAGCAGTTTAAGGGTGAACGCCTACGAGCAGTACTTC. Translated, it gives CASSLRVNAYEQYF.

The chain joins TRBV28 to TRBJ1-5, with D maybe TRBD1 (5 bases). The length of the CDR3 is 17 residues. The V end lost 8 bases, the J end lost 2 bases, and 22 bases lay between the germline ends. The germline V gene has CDR1 MDHEN and CDR2 SYDVKM. CDR3 region: CASFPVGQGLGNQPQHF. The CDR3 DNA reads as TGTGCCAGCTTCCCTGTGGGGCAGGGCCTTGGCAATCAGCCCCAGCATTTT. The entire variable domain, with the rest obtained from reference TRBV28 and TRBJ1-5, is as follows: DVKVTQSSRYLVKRTGEKVFLECVQDMDHENMFWYRQDPGLGLRLIYFSYDVKMKEKGDIPEGYSVSREKKERFSLILESASTNQTSMYLCASFPVGQGLGNQPQHFGDGTRLSIL.

The V call is TRBV7-6, the J call TRBJ2-3; D perhaps matches TRBD2 (6 bases). The V and J ends lost 1 base and 4 bases respectively, with 15 bases between them. CDR1 and CDR2 from the germline V gene are SGHVS and FNYEAQ. The CDR3 has 16 residues. CDR3 protein: CASSLGGREKPDTQYF. DNA of the CDR3: TGTGCCAGCAGCTTAGGAGGTCGGGAGAAACCAGATACGCAGTATTTT.

Only one count was recorded for this clone. This chain uses TRBV28 with TRBJ1-2; weak D call: TRBD1 (6 bases). Trimming cost V 3 bases and J 1 base, with 24 bases left between them. The length of the CDR3 is 19 residues. Per germline, CDR1 MDHEN and CDR2 SYDVKM. CDR3 bases: TGTGCCAGCAGTTTGACGGGGGCCCATGGTACAGCGATTAACTATGGCTACACCTTC. It encodes CASSLTGAHGTAINYGYTF.

The chain is built from TRBV27 and TRBJ1-2; D is ambiguous. The V gene's germline CDR1 is MNHEY and CDR2 SMNVEV (reference sequence). Trimming cost V 5 bases and J 0 bases, with 16 bases left between them. The CDR3 runs to 16 residues. The chain's CDR3 is CASSPSPAGTNYGYTF. For the CDR3, the DNA is TGTGCCAGCAGTCCCTCCCCAGCAGGTACTAACTATGGCTACACCTTC.

The chain couples TRBV5-1 to TRBJ2-7; TRBD2 matches at 7 bases. The V and J ends lost 6 bases and 5 bases, in that order; junction bases with no gene match: 8. The CDR3 is 13 amino acids. The germline V gene encodes CDR1 SGHRS and CDR2 YFSETQ. CDR3 bases: TGCGCCAGCACGTCTAGCGGAAGCCACGAGCAGTACTTC. Residues: CASTSSGSHEQYF. The full variable domain, its missing parts supplied by reference TRBV5-1 and TRBJ2-7, is KAGVTQTPRYLIKTRGQQVTLSCSPISGHRSVSWYQQTPGQGLQFLFEYFSETQRNKGNFPGRFSGRQFSNSRSEMNVSTLELGDSALYLCASTSSGSHEQYFGPGTRLTVT.

The gene calls are TRBV7-9 and TRBJ2-5; D may be TRBD1 or TRBD2 (6 bases each). The length of the CDR3 is 16 residues. The ends were cut back, 5 bases at V and 3 bases at J, with 19 bases in the middle. Per germline, CDR1 SEHNR and CDR2 FQNEAQ (reference sequence). This CDR3 is CASSVPVPGAEETQYF. In DNA form, the CDR3 reads TGTGCCAGCAGCGTCCCCGTACCGGGGGCAGAAGAGACCCAGTACTTC.

About this clone itself: Other nucleotide sequences from this sample produce the same CDR3. The rearrangement uses TRBV5-4 and TRBJ2-7; 8 nucleotides match TRBD1. Unmatched junction bases numbered 1, after V lost 2 bases and J lost 6 bases. CDR1 and CDR2 from the germline V gene are SGHNT and YYREEE (reference sequence). The CDR3 runs 12 residues. Written as DNA, the CDR3 is TGTGCCAGCAGCTTTGGACAGGGCGAGCAGTACTTC. Its protein is CASSFGQGEQYF.

The V and J genes are TRBV2 and TRBJ2-1, with D perhaps matching TRBD1 (5 bases). The CDR3 totals 15 residues. The germline V gene has CDR1 SNHLY and CDR2 FYNNEI. V lost 2 bases and J lost 6, with 14 bases in between. In nucleotides, the CDR3 is TGTGCCAGCAGTGAAAGCAGGGTAGGGGCCAATGAGCAGTTCTTC. Residues: CASSESRVGANEQFF.

The rearrangement joins TRBV4-1 to TRBJ1-2; a possible D gene is TRBD1 (6 bases). This CDR3 is built from 15 residues. Germline CDR1 MGHRA, CDR2 YSYEKL. The ends were cut back, 1 base at V and 3 bases at J, with 12 bases in the middle. This CDR3 is CASSQVVGADYGYTF. CDR3 DNA: TGCGCCAGCAGCCAAGTGGTGGGGGCTGACTATGGCTACACCTTC.

The V call is TRBV7-9, the J call TRBJ2-5, with D unclear. The J call may be faulty, since TRBJ2-7 better matches the DNA end. The germline V gene has CDR1 SEHNR and CDR2 FQNEAQ (reference sequence). The CDR3 is 12 amino acids. The CDR3 nucleotides read TGTGCCAGCACCCCGGAAGGATACGAGCAGTACTTC. It is translated as CASTPEGYEQYF.

This clone occurred once. At one end, the junction sequence differs from germline, possibly due to a read error. The genes are TRBV9 and TRBJ2-1; TRBD1 matches 7 bases. Germline V gene sequence: CDR1 SGDLS, CDR2 YYNGEE. This CDR3 comprises 11 residues. The CDR3 loop reads CASSDRQGLVF. For the CDR3, the DNA is TGTGCCAGCAGCGACCGACAGGGTTTAGTCTTC.

This chain connects TRBV28 to TRBJ1-2; D uncertain. From germline, CDR1 is MDHEN and CDR2 SYDVKM. Trimming pared 4 bases from V and 8 bases from J, leaving 5 bases between. The CDR3 spans 10 residues. CDR3 sequence reads: CASSSKGYTF. The CDR3, as DNA: TGTGCCAGCAGTTCTAAGGGCTACACCTTC.

This sequence joins TRBV2 and TRBJ2-7, with D unclear. This CDR3 is 13 amino acids long. Trimming removed 3 bases at V and 2 bases at J, with 8 bases between. Germline V lookup: CDR1 SNHLY, CDR2 FYNNEI. CDR3 DNA: TGTGCCAGCAGTGATGACCCCACCTACGAGCAGTACTTC. Amino acids: CASSDDPTYEQYF.

The chain combines TRBV6-5 with TRBJ2-7; no definite D call. Trimming removed 5 bases at V and 3 bases at J, with 11 bases between. The CDR3 loop spans 13 amino acids. Per the germline V gene, CDR1 is MNHEY and CDR2 is SVGAGI. The DNA for the CDR3 is TGTGCCAGCAGTCCCCGCGAGAGCTACGAGCAGTACTTC. It encodes CASSPRESYEQYF.

V gene TRBV10-1 combines with J gene TRBJ2-1; D gene uncertain. Between the trimmed V and J ends, which lost 3 bases and 1 base, there was a span of 16 bases. Per the germline V gene, CDR1 is WNHNN and CDR2 is SYGVQD (reference sequence). The CDR3 sequence is 17 residues long. CDR3 DNA sequence: TGCGCCAGCAGTGACAGGATCCCGATGGGTTCCTACAATGAGCAGTTCTTC. This codes for CASSDRIPMGSYNEQFF.

The chain employs TRBV28 and TRBJ1-1; D is unresolved. The CDR3 has 18 amino acids. Trimming removed 8 bases at V and 0 bases at J, with 25 bases between. Germline loops: CDR1 MDHEN, CDR2 SYDVKM. The chain's CDR3 is CASRNGGPSTLLNTEAFF. The CDR3 nucleotides are TGTGCCAGCCGAAACGGCGGGCCCAGTACCCTTTTGAACACTGAAGCTTTCTTT.

The V gene is TRBV2, the J gene TRBJ1-2; no reliable D call. Trimming shortened V by 4 bases and J by 11 bases, and 11 bases separated the two germline ends. This CDR3 comprises 11 residues. CDR1 is SNHLY and CDR2 is FYNNEI in the germline V gene. The DNA of the CDR3 is TGTGCCAGCAGTGGGGCGGCCCCGTACACCTTC. As protein: CASSGAAPYTF.

The chain has TRBV28 and TRBJ1-5, with 9 nucleotides matching TRBD1. The ends lost 8 bases at V and 7 bases at J; junction bases unmatched: 9. The CDR3 contains 14 residues. Germline loops: CDR1 MDHEN, CDR2 SYDVKM. As DNA, the CDR3 is TGTGCCAGCGGGGTTGGGACAGGGTTGCAGCCCCAGCATTTT. Protein sequence: CASGVGTGLQPQHF.

V gene TRBV28 combines with J gene TRBJ1-5; 10 bases align to TRBD1. V shed 5 bases, J shed 3 bases, and the junction held 1 base outside the gene matches. The CDR3 totals 14 residues. Looked up from germline, CDR1 is MDHEN and CDR2 is SYDVKM. The CDR3, as DNA: TGTGCCAGCAGTGGGACAGGGGACAATCAGCCCCAGCATTTT. Amino acid sequence: CASSGTGDNQPQHF.

The chain carries TRBV7-9 and TRBJ2-7; TRBD2 aligns across 9 bases. The CDR3 is 16 residues long. Germline CDR1 is SEHNR and CDR2 is FQNEAQ (reference sequence). The trim removed 5 bases at V and 3 bases at J, leaving 11 bases unmatched. DNA for the CDR3: TGTGCCAGCAGCCCGAACCGGAGCGGGAGGATCTACGAGCAGTACTTC. Residues: CASSPNRSGRIYEQYF. Combining the CDR3 with reference TRBV7-9 and TRBJ2-7 gives the whole variable domain DTGVSQNPRHKITKRGQNVTFRCDPISEHNRLYWYRQTLGQGPEFLTYFQNEAQLEKSRLLSDRFSAERPKGSFSTLEIQRTEQGDSAMYLCASSPNRSGRIYEQYFGPGTRLTVT.

The rearrangement joins TRBV5-5 to TRBJ1-1; 9 bases line up with TRBD1. Germline trimming cut 3 bases from V and 11 bases from J; bases unmatched to any gene: 17. The CDR3 contains 16 residues. CDR1 is SGHKS and CDR2 is YYEKEE in the germline V gene (reference sequence). CDR3 in DNA: TGTGCCAGCAGCTCCACCCGGACAGGGGCGAAGGATTTGGCTTTCTTT. This sequence encodes CASSSTRTGAKDLAFF.

The V gene is TRBV6-1, the J gene TRBJ2-2; D is possibly TRBD2 (6 bases). V was trimmed by 0 bases and J by 5 bases, leaving 10 bases between them. The CDR3 contains 15 residues. Per germline, CDR1 MNHNS and CDR2 SASEGT. The DNA for the CDR3 is TGTGCCAGCAGTGAAGCAGGAGGGTGGACCGGGGAGCTGTTTTTT. Translation gives CASSEAGGWTGELFF.

This clone was observed a single time. This chain joins TRBV19 and TRBJ1-2; TRBD1 is a possible D gene (5 bases). With 5 bases removed from V and 5 bases from J, the gap between germline ends came to 36 bases. Germline V gene lookup returns CDR1 LNHDA and CDR2 SQIVND (reference sequence). This CDR3 spans 21 amino acids. The CDR3 here is CASSRLPQLERGEGIWYGYTF. In nucleotides, the CDR3 is TGTGCCAGTAGTCGATTGCCGCAGCTCGAGAGGGGAGAAGGAATTTGGTATGGCTACACCTTC.

In the case of this clone: Additional DNA sequences in this sample encode the identical CDR3. The rearrangement links TRBV27 to TRBJ1-1; D gene uncertain. The V gene's germline CDR1 is MNHEY and CDR2 SMNVEV (reference sequence). CDR3 length: 14 residues. Trimming took off 5 bases at V and 1 base at J, with 11 bases between the two ends. CDR3 residues: CASSLLGENTEAFF. The CDR3, as DNA: TGTGCCAGCAGTCTGCTGGGAGAGAACACTGAAGCTTTCTTT.

The chain recombines TRBV9 with TRBJ2-7; D may be TRBD2 (5 bases). Germline values: CDR1 SGDLS, CDR2 YYNGEE. The CDR3 spans 16 residues. Trimming left V 4 bases short and J 0 bases short, with 17 bases between. The CDR3 DNA follows: TGTGCCAGCAGCCCCACAAGCGGCCCACTCTCCTACGAGCAGTACTTC. Amino acid sequence: CASSPTSGPLSYEQYF.